This is a list of T cell receptor beta chains from one sample in a study of chemoradiotherapy in HPV16-positive cancers. Clones were sequenced by immunoSEQ multiplex PCR, and TCRdb holds only the in-frame ones, with some missing. The table lists around 11,000 clones, approximately 74% of them singletons. Sampling was carried out from a patient who underwent chemoradiotherapy. The receptor set was obtained from a human donor with HPV-associated anogenital cancer. The CDR3 runs from the conserved cysteine through the conserved F or W. Each record gives: clone size, CDR3 length, J gene, V gene, D gene, CDR3 DNA, CDR3 protein. D genes are given only for firm matches. Rows give clone size only sometimes, using once, few, many, or a class for an expanded clone.

>NA|19|TRBJ1-3|TRBV11-2|NA
TGTGCCAGCAGCTTAGCCTTCCCACGCGCCCGCTACTCTGGAAACACCATATATTTT
CASSLAFPRARYSGNTIYF
>NA|17|TRBJ1-3|TRBV5-1|TRBD1
TGCGCCAGCAGCTGGGGGGACAGGGGGAACTCTGGAAACACCATATATTTT
CASSWGDRGNSGNTIYF
>NA|13|TRBJ1-1|TRBV10-3|TRBD1
TGTACCATCAGTGACCCGACAGGGGTTGAAGCTTTCTTT
CTISDPTGVEAFF
>NA|15|TRBJ2-3|TRBV18|NA
TGTGCCAGCTCACCTCCGGGACTCACCACAGATACGCAGTATTTT
CASSPPGLTTDTQYF
>NA|15|TRBJ1-4|TRBV18|TRBD1
TGTGCCAGCTCACCAGTGACAGGGTCTAATGAAAAACTGTTTTTT
CASSPVTGSNEKLFF
>NA|14|TRBJ2-7|TRBV7-5|NA
TGTGCCAGAAGCTTAGGTCAGGGGGCGGGCGAGCAGTACTTC
CARSLGQGAGEQYF
>NA|14|TRBJ2-1|TRBV11-3|TRBD2
TGTGCCAGCAGCTTTTGGGGGGGTGAGGGCTATAGGTTCTTC
CASSFWGGEGYRFF
>few|13|TRBJ2-3|TRBV7-2|NA
TGTGCCAGCAGGGGGACACCCGGGGATACGCAGTATTTT
CASRGTPGDTQYF
>NA|15|TRBJ1-6|TRBV6-4|NA
TGTGCCAGCAGTGCTGGCAGAGGGTATAATTCACCCCTCCACTTT
CASSAGRGYNSPLHF
>NA|15|TRBJ2-1|TRBV7-8|NA
TGTGCCAGCAGCTTCTATGGGGCAGGAGATAGTGAGCAGTTCTTC
CASSFYGAGDSEQFF
>NA|14|TRBJ2-1|TRBV7-2|NA
TGTGCCAGCAGCACCCAGCGGACCTACAATGAGCAGTTCTTC
CASSTQRTYNEQFF
>NA|14|TRBJ1-2|TRBV25-1|TRBD1
TGTGCCAGCAGTGAGCGGGGGACAGGTTATGGCTACACCTTC
CASSERGTGYGYTF
>NA|12|TRBJ1-1|TRBV6-1|NA
TGTGCCAGCAGTGAATCCACAGATCGGGCTTTCTTT
CASSESTDRAFF
>NA|16|TRBJ1-1|TRBV7-3|TRBD1
TGTGCCAGCAGCTTAACGTTACCAGGGGGCGGCGGGACAGCTTTCTTT
CASSLTLPGGGGTAFF
>NA|14|TRBJ1-3|TRBV5-4|TRBD1
TGTGCCAGCAGCCGACAGGGCACAGGAAACACCATATATTTT
CASSRQGTGNTIYF
>few|13|TRBJ1-1|TRBV30|NA
TGTGCCTGGAGTGTAGATGGGGGGCTGACAGCTTTCTTT
CAWSVDGGLTAFF
>NA|15|TRBJ1-2|TRBV16|NA
TGTGCCAGCAGCCAATCCCCCCCGACTAACTATGGCTACACCTTC
CASSQSPPTNYGYTF
>NA|15|TRBJ2-3|TRBV6-1|TRBD1
TGTGCCAGCAGTGAAGTGGCAGGGGGTACAGATACGCAGTATTTT
CASSEVAGGTDTQYF
>NA|16|TRBJ2-3|TRBV7-9|NA
TGTGCCAGCAGCTCCTTCAAATCTAAAGGACCAGATACGCAGTATTTT
CASSSFKSKGPDTQYF
>NA|11|TRBJ1-2|TRBV6-5|NA
TGTGCCACCACCCAAGAGGATGGCTACACCTTC
CATTQEDGYTF
>NA|15|TRBJ1-5|TRBV2|TRBD1
TGTGCCAGCAGCTATACCGAGACAGGGAATCAGCCCCAGCATTTT
CASSYTETGNQPQHF
>NA|13|TRBJ1-5|TRBV6-5|NA
TGTGCCAGCACCAGGGTGCAAGGCCAGCCCCAGCATTTT
CASTRVQGQPQHF
>NA|16|TRBJ2-3|TRBV7-3|TRBD2
TGTGCCAGCAGTTCTAGGACTAGCGGGGGCTTCGATACGCAGTATTTT
CASSSRTSGGFDTQYF
>NA|16|TRBJ2-6|TRBV27|NA
TGTGCCAGCAGGCGGGACAGCGTCTCTGGGGCCAACGTCCTGACTTTC
CASRRDSVSGANVLTF
>NA|16|TRBJ2-2|TRBV4-3|TRBD2
TGCGCCAGCAGCCAAGTTTTAGCGGGGAACACCGGGGAGCTGTTTTTT
CASSQVLAGNTGELFF
>few|17|TRBJ1-3|TRBV19|NA
TGTGCCAGTAGTACGTACCGGGCTGGAATCTCTGGAAACACCATATATTTT
CASSTYRAGISGNTIYF
>NA|15|TRBJ1-4|TRBV9|NA
TGTGCCAGCAGCGGTCAACCGGAGACTAATGAAAAACTGTTTTTT
CASSGQPETNEKLFF
>NA|18|TRBJ2-6|TRBV7-8|NA
TGTGCCAGCAGCTTCTTAACGGGGGCTCTCTCTGGGGCCAACGTCCTGACTTTC
CASSFLTGALSGANVLTF
>NA|16|TRBJ1-1|TRBV21-1|NA
TGTGCCAGCAGCAAAATACTGCAGGGGGCCTACACTGAAGCTTTCTTT
CASSKILQGAYTEAFF
>NA|14|TRBJ1-5|TRBV27|NA
TGTGCCAGCAGGCCGCCAGGGGCGGGTCAGCCCCAGCATTTT
CASRPPGAGQPQHF
>once|12|TRBJ1-1|TRBV18|TRBD1
TGTGCCAGCTCACCGGACAGGGGAGAAGCTTTCTTT
CASSPDRGEAFF
>NA|15|TRBJ2-1|TRBV9|TRBD2
TGTGCCAGCAGCGGCGGGACTAGTATTATTCATGAGCAGTTCTTC
CASSGGTSIIHEQFF
>NA|14|TRBJ2-7|TRBV14|NA
TGTGCCAGCAGCCGAGTAAATAGCCTGCACGAGCAGTACTTC
CASSRVNSLHEQYF
>NA|16|TRBJ1-2|TRBV6-6|TRBD1
TGTGCCAGCTTCCTTGCCAGTGACAGGGGATCCTATGGCTACACCTTC
CASFLASDRGSYGYTF
>NA|14|TRBJ1-5|TRBV10-2|NA
TGCGCCAGCGAGGACTCCTATAGCAATCAGCCCCAGCATTTT
CASEDSYSNQPQHF
>few|13|TRBJ1-1|TRBV9|TRBD1
TGTGCCAGCGGAAGGACAGGGGCGACTGAAGCTTTCTTT
CASGRTGATEAFF
>NA|16|TRBJ2-7|TRBV27|NA
TGTGCCAGCAGTTTACGGGTCGGGGCAACCCCCTACGAGCAGTACTTC
CASSLRVGATPYEQYF
>NA|15|TRBJ1-4|TRBV2|NA
TGTGCCAGCAGTGAACTCAGGGGACGTAATGAAAAACTGTTTTTT
CASSELRGRNEKLFF
>NA|15|TRBJ2-2|TRBV5-6|NA
TGTGCCAGCAGACCGACCCCCGTAACCACCGGGGAGCTGTTTTTT
CASRPTPVTTGELFF
>NA|16|TRBJ1-3|TRBV10-1|NA
TGCGCCAGCAGTGAGTCTGGACGGAGCTCTGGAAACACCATATATTTT
CASSESGRSSGNTIYF
>NA|14|TRBJ1-6|TRBV27|TRBD1
TGTGCCAGCACCGGGACAGGGCGAGATTCACCCCTCCACTTT
CASTGTGRDSPLHF
>NA|16|TRBJ2-2|TRBV19|NA
TGTGCCAGTAGTATTTGGACAGCCACCAACACCGGGGAGCTGTTTTTT
CASSIWTATNTGELFF
>NA|13|TRBJ2-2|TRBV10-3|NA
TGTGCCATCAATCAGGCGGGAACCGGGGAGCTGTTTTTT
CAINQAGTGELFF